Shown below are 2 T cell receptor beta chains from a single sample sequenced in a study of cytomegalovirus exposure and HLA in healthy donors. Sequencing used immunoSEQ multiplex PCR; TCRdb keeps in-frame clones, though not all of them. The sample holds some 330,000 clones, about nine tenths seen once. Sequences were obtained from PBMCs. These receptors were collected from a woman aged 18-30 years in good health and CMV-seronegative.

V is TRBV7-2 and J is TRBJ1-3, with 9 bases identical to TRBD1. Losses at the gene ends were 5 bases for V and 2 bases for J; bases not matched to a gene: 4. The CDR3 covers 15 residues. CDR1 and CDR2 from the germline V gene are SGHTA and FQGNSA. This CDR3 is CASSRDREAGNTIYF. The CDR3 DNA reads as TGTGCCAGCAGCCGGGACAGGGAGGCTGGAAACACCATATATTTT. Combining the CDR3 with reference TRBV7-2 and TRBJ1-3 gives the whole variable domain GAGVSQSPSNKVTEKGKDVELRCDPISGHTALYWYRQSLGQGLEFLIYFQGNSAPDKSGLPSDRFSAERTGGSVSTLTIQRTQQEDSAVYLCASSRDREAGNTIYFGEGSWLTVV.

The V gene is TRBV27, the J gene TRBJ2-1; a weak D match, TRBD2 (6 bases). CDR1 is MNHEY, CDR2 SMNVEV, per germline (reference sequence). The CDR3 loop spans 13 amino acids. Trimming took off 6 bases at V and 7 bases at J, with 13 bases between the two ends. CDR3: CASRPGTSNEQFF. The CDR3 nucleotides read TGTGCCAGCAGACCCGGGACTTCGAATGAGCAGTTCTTC.